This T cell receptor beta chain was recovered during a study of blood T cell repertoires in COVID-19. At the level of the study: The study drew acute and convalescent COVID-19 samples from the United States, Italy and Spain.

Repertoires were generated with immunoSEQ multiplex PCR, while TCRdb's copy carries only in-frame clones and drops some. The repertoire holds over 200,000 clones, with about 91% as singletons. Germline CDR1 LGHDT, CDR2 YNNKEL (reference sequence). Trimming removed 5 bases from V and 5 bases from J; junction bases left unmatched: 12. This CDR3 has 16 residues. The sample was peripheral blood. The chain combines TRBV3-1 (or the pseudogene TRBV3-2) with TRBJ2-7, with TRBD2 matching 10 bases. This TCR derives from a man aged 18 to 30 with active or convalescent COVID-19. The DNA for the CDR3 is TGTGCCAGCAGCGTTCCGATCAGCGGGAGGGCCGACGAGCAGTACTTC. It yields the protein CASSVPISGRADEQYF.